The source of this T cell receptor beta chain is a study of blood T cell repertoires in COVID-19 (dated by TCRdb to about 2020). Describing the broader study: The collaborator samples originated in the United States, Italy and Spain and spanned the acute and convalescent phases of COVID-19. The prospective study material was composed of cDNA or gDNA derived from T cells, B-cell-depleted T cells, or PBMCs. The sample metadata nearly always contained a de-identified subject ID, COVID-19 status, age in years and sex. Where HLA class I and class II types were available, the types were taken from metadata supplied by the sample provider, not from assay-based typing. Deeply sampled blood TCRbeta repertoires from subjects exposed to, actively infected with, or recovered from COVID-19 were included in the dataset. The repertoires were made available in a free public database intended to serve as a resource for research on the immune response to SARS-CoV-2. Samples came from the ongoing ImmuneRACE study (first 160 participants) plus 1,254 subjects from 6 global collaborators. Overall study results and their limits: Clinical and demographic metadata were provided uncurated, with the amount varying by source and participant.

About this clone: There is no known antigen for this receptor. No base-level quality is on record; no much larger clone is a single base apart.

One collaborating source in Seattle enrolled patients during active infection and followed them longitudinally through the course of disease. Each collaborating institution followed its own protocols to collect whole blood in K2EDTA tubes. Collaborator samples were shipped for TCRbeta analysis as frozen whole blood, isolated PBMCs, or DNA extracted from either sample type. The immunoSEQ Assay, a bias-controlled multiplex PCR, was used to amplify TCRbeta CDR3 regions from genomic DNA. In the source study's methods: The number of nucleated cells in each sample was estimated by amplification of reference gene primers within the assay. To quantify the absolute abundance of each unique TCRbeta CDR3 rearrangement, sequence reads were collapsed and filtered. Productive Simpson clonality was computed per sample as the square root of Simpson's diversity index over productive rearrangements. TCRdb took over this immuneACCESS table, retaining in-frame rearrangements with V and J assigned. Such tables are incomplete; in checked studies, under half of the missing clones stem from an unresolved V gene, and the remainder is unexplained. V, J and clone size reflect that table, while D and trimming were determined from the DNA. The sample data list some 450,000 clones, and about 90% of these were observed just once. The ten biggest clones cover roughly 0.76% of the sample.

The sample comprised peripheral blood. The clonotype was recovered from a man younger than 35 with COVID-19, enrolled during active disease.

The nucleotide sequence reads TGTGCCAGCAGTGAATGGACAGGGCAGGCTTTCTTT. Protein translation: CASSEWTGQAFF. The rearranged segments are TRBV6-1 and TRBJ1-1, and 8 junctional nucleotides match TRBD1. Sequences MNHNS (CDR1) and SASEGT (CDR2) are obtained from the germline V gene. The CDR3 measures 12 amino acids from cysteine to phenylalanine. This entry keeps only the CDR3 DNA: 36 bases, framed from base 1. The germline V and J ends show losses of 2 bases and 11 bases respectively, and no gene match explains 4 bases of the junction.